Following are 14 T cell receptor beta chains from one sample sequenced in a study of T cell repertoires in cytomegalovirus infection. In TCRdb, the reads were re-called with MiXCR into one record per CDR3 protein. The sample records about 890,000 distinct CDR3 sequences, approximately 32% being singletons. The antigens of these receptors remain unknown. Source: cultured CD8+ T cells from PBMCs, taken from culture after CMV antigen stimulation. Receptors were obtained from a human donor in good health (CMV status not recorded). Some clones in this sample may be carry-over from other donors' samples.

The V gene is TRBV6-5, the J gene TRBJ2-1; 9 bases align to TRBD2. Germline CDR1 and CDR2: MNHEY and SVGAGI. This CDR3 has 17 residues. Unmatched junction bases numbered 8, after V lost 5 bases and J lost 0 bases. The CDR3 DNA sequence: TGTGCCAGCAGTCCGGGGCTTAGCGGGGGCTCCTACAATGAGCAGTTCTTC. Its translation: CASSPGLSGGSYNEQFF.

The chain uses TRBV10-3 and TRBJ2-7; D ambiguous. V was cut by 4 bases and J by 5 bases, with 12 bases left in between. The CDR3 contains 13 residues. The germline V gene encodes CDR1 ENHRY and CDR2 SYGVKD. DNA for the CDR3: TGTGCCATCAGTGTAAGCGAAGCCGACGAGCAGTACTTC. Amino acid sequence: CAISVSEADEQYF.

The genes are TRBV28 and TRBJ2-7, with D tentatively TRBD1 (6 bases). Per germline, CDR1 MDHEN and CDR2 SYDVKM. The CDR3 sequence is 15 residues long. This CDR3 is CASSQLLTAGDDQYV. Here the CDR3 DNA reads TGTGCCAGCAGCCAATTACTGACCGCAGGGGACGATCAGTACGTC.

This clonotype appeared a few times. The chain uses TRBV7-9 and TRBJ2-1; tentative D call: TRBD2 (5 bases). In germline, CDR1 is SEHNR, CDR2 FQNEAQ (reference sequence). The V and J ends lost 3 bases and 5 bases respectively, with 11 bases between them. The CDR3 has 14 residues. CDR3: CASSFGDTHNEQFF. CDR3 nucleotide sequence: TGTGCCAGCAGCTTCGGGGATACCCACAATGAGCAGTTCTTC.

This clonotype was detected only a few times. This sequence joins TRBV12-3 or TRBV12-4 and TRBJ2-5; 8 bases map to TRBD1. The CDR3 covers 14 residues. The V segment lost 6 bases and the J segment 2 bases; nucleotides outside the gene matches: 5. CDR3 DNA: TGTGCCAGCAGGCGTGACAGGGGTCAAGAGACCCAGTACTTC. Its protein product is CASRRDRGQETQYF.

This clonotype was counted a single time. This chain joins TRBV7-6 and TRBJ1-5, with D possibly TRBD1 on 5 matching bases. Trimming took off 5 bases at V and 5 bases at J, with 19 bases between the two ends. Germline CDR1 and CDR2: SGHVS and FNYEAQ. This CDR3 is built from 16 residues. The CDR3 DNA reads TGTGCCAGCAGCGCCGTTGAACCGGGGCCTCATCAGCCCCAGCATTTT. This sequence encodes CASSAVEPGPHQPQHF.

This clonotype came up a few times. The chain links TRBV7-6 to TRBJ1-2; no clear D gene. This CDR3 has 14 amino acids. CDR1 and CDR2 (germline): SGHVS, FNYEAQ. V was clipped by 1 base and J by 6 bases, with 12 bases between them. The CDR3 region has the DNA TGTGCCAGCAGCTTAGGCGGGCTCTCGAATGGCTACACCTTC. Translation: CASSLGGLSNGYTF.

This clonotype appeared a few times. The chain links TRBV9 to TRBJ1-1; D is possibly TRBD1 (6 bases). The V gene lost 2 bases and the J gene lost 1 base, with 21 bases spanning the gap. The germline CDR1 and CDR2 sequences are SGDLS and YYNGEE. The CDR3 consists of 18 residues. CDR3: CASSVPPRGASTNTEAFF. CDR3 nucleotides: TGTGCCAGCAGCGTCCCACCCCGGGGGGCCTCGACGAACACTGAAGCTTTCTTT.

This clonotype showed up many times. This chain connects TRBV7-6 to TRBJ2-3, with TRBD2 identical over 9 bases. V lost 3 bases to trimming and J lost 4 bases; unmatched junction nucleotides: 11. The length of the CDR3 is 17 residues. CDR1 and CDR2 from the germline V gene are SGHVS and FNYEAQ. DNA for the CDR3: TGTGCCAGCAGCTTTCCCGCTAGCGGGGAAAACGCAGATACGCAGTATTTT. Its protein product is CASSFPASGENADTQYF.

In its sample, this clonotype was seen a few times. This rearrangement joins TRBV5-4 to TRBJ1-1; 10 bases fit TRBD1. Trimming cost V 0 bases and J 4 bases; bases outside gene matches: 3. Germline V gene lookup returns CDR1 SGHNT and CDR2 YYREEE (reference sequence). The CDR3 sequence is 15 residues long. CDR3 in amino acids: CASSLVGTGVTEAFF. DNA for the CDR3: TGTGCCAGCAGCTTGGTAGGGACAGGGGTCACTGAAGCTTTCTTT.

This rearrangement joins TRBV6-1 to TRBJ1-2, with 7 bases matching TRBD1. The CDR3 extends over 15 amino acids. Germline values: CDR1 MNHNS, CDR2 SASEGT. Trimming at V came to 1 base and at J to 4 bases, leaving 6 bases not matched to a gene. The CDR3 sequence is CASSEVGGFSYGYTF. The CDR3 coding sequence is TGTGCCAGCAGTGAAGTAGGGGGCTTTAGCTATGGCTACACCTTC.

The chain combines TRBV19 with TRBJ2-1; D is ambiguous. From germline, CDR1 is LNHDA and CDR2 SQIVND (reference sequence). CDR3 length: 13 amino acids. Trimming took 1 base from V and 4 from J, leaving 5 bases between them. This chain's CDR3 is CASSIGAYNEQFF. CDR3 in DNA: TGTGCCAGTAGTATAGGGGCGTACAATGAGCAGTTCTTC. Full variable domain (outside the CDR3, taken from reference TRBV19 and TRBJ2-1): DGGITQSPKYLFRKEGQNVTLSCEQNLNHDAMYWYRQDPGQGLRLIYYSQIVNDFQKGDIAEGYSVSREKKESFPLTVTSAQKNPTAFYLCASSIGAYNEQFFGPGTRLTVL.

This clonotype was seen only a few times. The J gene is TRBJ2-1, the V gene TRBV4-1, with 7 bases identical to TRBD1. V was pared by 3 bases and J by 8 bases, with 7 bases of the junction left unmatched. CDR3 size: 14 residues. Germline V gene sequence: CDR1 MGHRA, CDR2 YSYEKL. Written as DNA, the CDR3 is TGCGCCAGCAGCCACGCGACAGGGTTCGATGAGCAGTTCTTC. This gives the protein CASSHATGFDEQFF.

In DNA, the CDR3 is TGTGCCAGCAGTTACCATCAGACAGGGAACGGCTATGGCTACACCTTC. Encoded protein: CASSYHQTGNGYGYTF. The chain carries TRBV6-8 and TRBJ1-2; TRBD1 matches 7 bases. V shed 2 bases and J 4 bases; nucleotides not matched to a gene: 10. CDR1 and CDR2 (germline): MNHGY, SAAAGT. This CDR3 has 16 residues.